Listed here are 27 T cell receptor beta chains from one sample, sequenced in a study of OX40 agonist ivuxolimab in advanced cancers. Data came from immunoSEQ multiplex PCR; TCRdb stores just in-frame clones and leaves some out. The sample consists of tens of thousands of clones, approximately 91% of them appearing once. The source material was CD4+ or CD8+ T cells sorted from blood, sampled in a trial of the OX40 agonist ivuxolimab. The origin of the receptors is an adult with an advanced solid tumor such as melanoma, head and neck, liver or kidney cancer.

This clone occurred a few times. Within the sample, other DNA sequences also encode this same CDR3. V usage is TRBV4-1 and J usage is TRBJ2-2, with 14 bases that match TRBD2. Germline-derived CDR1 and CDR2 are MGHRA and YSYEKL. V dropped 4 bases and J dropped 5; count of bases not matched to a gene: 6. This CDR3 contains 17 residues. CDR3 in DNA: TGCGCCAGCAGCCTCGGGACTAGCGGGAGTGGTACCGGGGAGCTGTTTTTT. The encoded protein is CASSLGTSGSGTGELFF.

The chain links TRBV14 to TRBJ1-6, with 11 bases matching TRBD1. The CDR3 is made up of 15 amino acids. Germline V gives CDR1 SGHDN, CDR2 FVKESK. Losses at the gene ends were 5 bases for V and 9 bases for J; bases not matched to a gene: 6. The CDR3 loop reads CASSEVGTGGSPLHF. Written as DNA, the CDR3 is TGTGCCAGCAGCGAAGTCGGGACAGGGGGTTCACCCCTCCACTTT.

Points on this clone: A junction end diverges from the germline sequence, so it may reflect a read error. This chain uses TRBV7-7 with TRBJ2-3; TRBD2 aligns across 10 bases. CDR3 size: 16 residues. Germline CDR1 and CDR2: SSHAT and FNYEAQ (reference sequence). CDR3 residues: CASSLEVAGGTDTQYF. The CDR3 nucleotides read TGTGCTAGCAGCTTAGAAGTAGCGGGAGGAACAGATACGCAGTATTTT.

The chain recombines TRBV7-2 with TRBJ2-7; D is perhaps TRBD1 (6 bases). Germline assignment: CDR1 SGHTA and CDR2 FQGNSA. V lost 7 bases and J 2 bases, leaving 9 bases between the germline ends. This CDR3 has 12 amino acids. CDR3 bases: TGTGCCAGCAAAAGGGGGACCTACGAGCAGTACTTC. Translating gives CASKRGTYEQYF.

The J gene is TRBJ2-2, the V gene TRBV10-2, with TRBD1 as a possible D gene (5 bases). The V gene's germline CDR1 is WSHSY and CDR2 SAAADI. V shed 7 bases and J shed 1 base, with 10 bases lying between them. The CDR3 contains 14 residues. CDR3 DNA sequence: TGCGCCAGCAATCCAACAGGGAACACCGGGGAGCTGTTTTTT. It translates to CASNPTGNTGELFF.

Note on this clone: At one end, the junction sequence differs from germline, possibly due to a read error. The chain combines TRBV7-8 with TRBJ2-7; 10 positions match TRBD2. Germline CDR1 SGHVS, CDR2 FQNEAQ. The CDR3 covers 12 residues. The CDR3 DNA reads as TGTGCCAGCAGCCCCCCTGGACTAGCGGTGTCCTTC. It codes for CASSPPGLAVSF.

The V and J genes are TRBV7-8 and TRBJ2-2; the match to TRBD1 covers 10 bases. CDR1 and CDR2 (germline): SGHVS, FQNEAQ. CDR3 length equals 15 residues. V lost 2 bases and J lost 5; bases outside the gene matches: 2. The CDR3 DNA reads TGTGCCAGCAGCTTACGGACAGGGGGTACCGGGGAGCTGTTTTTT. This gives the protein CASSLRTGGTGELFF.

The J gene is TRBJ2-5, the V gene TRBV19, with D possibly TRBD2 on 6 matching bases. This CDR3 is built from 15 residues. Germline values: CDR1 LNHDA, CDR2 SQIVND (reference sequence). The V and J ends lost 3 bases and 5 bases respectively, with 16 bases between them. This chain's CDR3 is CASSIDSRGIETQYF. Written as DNA, the CDR3 is TGTGCCAGTAGTATCGACTCGCGCGGGATTGAGACCCAGTACTTC.

This clone was recorded a few times. V usage is TRBV9 and J usage is TRBJ1-1; D not certain. V shed 5 bases and J shed 0 bases, with 11 bases lying between them. Germline CDR1 reads SGDLS; CDR2 reads YYNGEE. The CDR3 spans 14 residues. CDR3 coding DNA: TGTGCCAGCAGTCCCGGACTGGTGAACACTGAAGCTTTCTTT. Amino acid sequence: CASSPGLVNTEAFF.

This clone was counted a single time. This chain connects TRBV5-1 to TRBJ2-4, with TRBD1 identical over 8 bases. The V segment lost 1 base and the J segment 5 bases; nucleotides outside the gene matches: 2. Germline CDR1 and CDR2: SGHRS and YFSETQ. The CDR3 extends over 14 amino acids. The CDR3 DNA follows: TGCGCCAGCAGCTTGCGGGGACAGGAAAACATTCAGTACTTC. Amino acids: CASSLRGQENIQYF.

This clone was seen a few times. The rearrangement links TRBV7-9 to TRBJ1-2; perhaps TRBD1 as D (5 bases). Trimming shortened V by 2 bases and J by 8 bases, and 12 bases separated the two germline ends. The CDR3 totals 13 residues. The germline gives CDR1 SEHNR, CDR2 FQNEAQ (reference sequence). The CDR3, as DNA: TGTGCCAGCAGCTTAAGGCAGGGAAGGGGCTACACCTTC. This gives the protein CASSLRQGRGYTF.

V usage is TRBV5-4 and J usage is TRBJ2-5; possible D gene TRBD1, 6 bases. This CDR3 is 14 amino acids long. Deletions cut 5 bases from V and 0 bases from J, with 11 bases between. Germline V gene lookup returns CDR1 SGHNT and CDR2 YYREEE (reference sequence). In DNA form, the CDR3 reads TGTGCCAGCAGTGAAAGACAGGACCAAGAGACCCAGTACTTC. This translates into CASSERQDQETQYF.

Comment on this clone: This sample also contains other DNA sequences that code for the same CDR3. The V call is TRBV6-1, the J call TRBJ1-5, with D unclear. CDR3 length: 13 residues. Per germline, CDR1 MNHNS and CDR2 SASEGT. Between the trimmed V and J ends, which lost 3 bases and 6 bases, there was a span of 9 bases. Here the CDR3 reads CASSDGVVQPQHF. CDR3 sequence (DNA): TGTGCCAGCAGTGATGGGGTCGTTCAGCCCCAGCATTTT.

The V and J genes are TRBV11-1 and TRBJ1-4, with TRBD1 as a possible D gene (5 bases). The V and J ends lost 5 bases and 11 bases respectively, with 15 bases between them. Looked up from germline, CDR1 is SGHAT and CDR2 is FQDESV (reference sequence). The CDR3 length is 13 residues. As DNA, the CDR3 is TGTGCCAGCAGCCCTGCTACAGAGGGGAAACTGTTTTTT. Amino acid sequence: CASSPATEGKLFF.

J is TRBJ2-5 and V is TRBV7-9; D may be TRBD2 (6 bases). Trimming stripped 5 bases from V and 1 base from J, with 23 bases between. Germline loops: CDR1 SEHNR, CDR2 FQNEAQ (reference sequence). This CDR3 contains 18 residues. The CDR3 DNA follows: TGTGCCAGCAGCATACTCGGCCTGACTAGTAAAGCCCAAGAGACCCAGTACTTC. It codes for CASSILGLTSKAQETQYF.

V gene TRBV7-3 combines with J gene TRBJ2-2, with D possibly being TRBD2 (5 bases). Trimming removed 5 bases at V and 1 base at J, with 11 bases between. CDR1 is SGHTA, CDR2 FQGTGA, per germline. This CDR3 is built from 15 residues. The CDR3 reads CASSIGLLNTGELFF. CDR3 DNA sequence: TGTGCCAGCAGCATCGGACTGTTGAACACCGGGGAGCTGTTTTTT.

The rearrangement uses TRBV5-1 and TRBJ2-1; possibly TRBD2 for D (5 bases). The CDR3 is 15 amino acids. The germline V gene encodes CDR1 SGHRS and CDR2 YFSETQ. Trimming stripped 4 bases from V and 0 bases from J, with 11 bases between. CDR3 in DNA: TGCGCCAGCAGCGACACTAGGAGCTCCTACAATGAGCAGTTCTTC. Its translation is CASSDTRSSYNEQFF.

The J gene is TRBJ2-1, the V gene TRBV19; no definite D call. V lost 2 bases, J lost 7 bases, and 15 bases lay in between. This CDR3 has 15 residues. The germline V gene has CDR1 LNHDA and CDR2 SQIVND (reference sequence). CDR3 nucleotides: TGTGCCAGTAGTATAACGACTCCGATGCGGAATGAGCAGTTCTTC. Residues: CASSITTPMRNEQFF.

The chain carries TRBV6-1 and TRBJ1-1, with D perhaps TRBD1 (6 bases). Germline CDR1 and CDR2: MNHNS and SASEGT. V was trimmed by 7 bases and J by 4 bases, leaving 16 bases between them. This CDR3 spans 14 amino acids. The CDR3 here is CASNPVGGGTEAFF. The CDR3 nucleotides read TGTGCCAGCAACCCAGTAGGGGGGGGCACTGAAGCTTTCTTT.

CDR3 residues: CASSLSGGSQPQHF. In DNA form, the CDR3 reads TGTGCCAGCAGCTTAAGTGGAGGTTCGCAGCCCCAGCATTTT. The V and J genes are TRBV7-9 and TRBJ1-5; D not resolved. Per the germline V gene, CDR1 is SEHNR and CDR2 is FQNEAQ (reference sequence). The CDR3 totals 14 residues. V lost 2 bases and J lost 7, with 12 bases in between. Filled out from reference TRBV7-9 and TRBJ1-5, the complete variable domain reads DTGVSQNPRHKITKRGQNVTFRCDPISEHNRLYWYRQTLGQGPEFLTYFQNEAQLEKSRLLSDRFSAERPKGSFSTLEIQRTEQGDSAMYLCASSLSGGSQPQHFGDGTRLSIL.

The V and J genes are TRBV7-2 and TRBJ2-3; TRBD1 aligns across 9 bases. V shed 5 bases, J shed 3 bases, and the junction held 3 bases outside the gene matches. This CDR3 region has 14 residues. Germline V gene data show CDR1 as SGHTA and CDR2 as FQGNSA. The DNA of the CDR3 is TGTGCCAGCAGCCCGGACAGGGGAACAGATACGCAGTATTTT. Protein sequence: CASSPDRGTDTQYF.

V gene TRBV18 combines with J gene TRBJ2-2; no firm D call. V gave up 3 bases and J gave up 4 bases, with 6 bases separating them. CDR3 length: 13 amino acids. Looked up from germline, CDR1 is KGHSH and CDR2 is LQKENI. The CDR3 loop is CASSPYATGELFF. The CDR3 DNA reads TGTGCCAGCTCACCCTACGCCACCGGGGAGCTGTTTTTT.

This clone appeared once. The genes are TRBV6-6 and TRBJ1-1; TRBD1 is a possible D gene (5 bases). Germline assignment: CDR1 MNHNY and CDR2 SVGAGI (reference sequence). The V end was cut by 6 bases, the J end by 11 bases, with 19 bases between. CDR3 size: 13 residues. CDR3 coding DNA: TGTGCCAGCAGGCCGACAGTAGCCTCAATGGCTTTCTTT. Translated: CASRPTVASMAFF.

The chain combines TRBV5-1 with TRBJ1-3; D gene unclear. V was trimmed by 5 bases and J by 0 bases, leaving 12 bases between them. The germline V gene has CDR1 SGHRS and CDR2 YFSETQ. The length of the CDR3 is 15 residues. The CDR3 DNA sequence: TGCGCCAGCAGTCGATCAACGGTCTCTGGAAACACCATATATTTT. This encodes CASSRSTVSGNTIYF.

This clone was found a few times. The chain combines TRBV30 with TRBJ2-7, with 7 bases matching TRBD1. Germline V CDR1 and CDR2: GTSNPN, SVGIG (reference sequence). Trimming took 6 bases from V and 3 from J; bases not matched to a gene: 8. The CDR3 loop spans 13 amino acids. The CDR3 nucleotides read TGTGCCTGCTCCGGGACAGCAAGCTACGAGCAGTACTTC. Residues: CACSGTASYEQYF.

This chain joins TRBV11-2 and TRBJ2-7; D ambiguous. Trimming removed 7 bases from V and 5 bases from J, with 9 bases in between. CDR1 and CDR2 from the germline V gene are SGHAT and FQNNGV. The CDR3 consists of 11 residues. CDR3 amino acids: CASTLVHEQYF. In DNA form, the CDR3 reads TGTGCCAGCACCTTGGTCCACGAGCAGTACTTC. Full variable domain (outside the CDR3, taken from reference TRBV11-2 and TRBJ2-7): EAGVAQSPRYKIIEKRQSVAFWCNPISGHATLYWYQQILGQGPKLLIQFQNNGVVDDSQLPKDRFSAERLKGVDSTLKIQPAKLEDSAVYLCASTLVHEQYFGPGTRLTVT.

The chain links TRBV7-6 to TRBJ2-1; 12 bases agree with TRBD2. The CDR3 spans 16 residues. After removal of 5 bases from V and 8 bases from J, the junction contained 10 bases not matched to a gene. Germline CDR1 SGHVS, CDR2 FNYEAQ. The CDR3: CASSIRLAGALDEQFF. The CDR3 DNA reads as TGTGCCAGCAGCATAAGACTAGCGGGAGCTCTCGATGAGCAGTTCTTC.